These 16 T cell receptor beta chains originate from one sample sequenced in a study of tissue T cells after allogeneic stem cell transplantation. Data came from immunoSEQ multiplex PCR; TCRdb stores just in-frame clones and leaves some out. The sample consists of roughly 51,000 clones, about three quarters of them appearing once. The sequenced sample was sorted cells pooled from one or two spleens. These receptors originate from a pool of C57BL/6 mice in good health.

To note about this clone: Any gene name here is a mouse gene name. The CDR3 is cut off 1 residue early in the read; its end comes from the germline J gene. The chain has TRBV14 and TRBJ1-1; TRBD1 agrees at 7 bases. V shed 3 bases and J 0 bases; nucleotides not matched to a gene: 2. Germline values: CDR1 SGHDT, CDR2 FRDEAV. This CDR3 region has 14 residues. The CDR3 reads CASSYGTANTEVFF. CDR3 DNA (partial): TGTGCCAGCAGTTATGGGACAGCAAACACAGAAGTCTTC.

With regard to this clone: The germline and genes are mouse ones. The read halts 1 residue ahead of the CDR3 end, with the missing end drawn from the germline J gene. Other nucleotide sequences from this sample produce the same CDR3. The gene calls are TRBV13-2 and TRBJ2-4, with no clear D. This CDR3 comprises 14 residues. The germline CDR1 and CDR2 sequences are NNHNN and SYGAGS (reference sequence). The V gene lost 0 bases and the J gene lost 1 base, with 6 bases spanning the gap. The CDR3 loop reads CASGDARGQNTLYF. The sequenced CDR3 bases are TGTGCCAGCGGTGATGCAAGGGGTCAAAACACCTTGTAC.

A remark on this clone: The gene names here belong to mouse. The missing CDR3 end, 1 residue past where the read stops, is filled in from the germline J gene. The V and J genes are TRBV19 and TRBJ2-2; D gene ambiguous. Germline V CDR1 and CDR2: FNHDT, SITEND (reference sequence). This CDR3 comprises 13 residues. Trimming took 2 bases from V and 0 from J, leaving 2 bases between them. CDR3: CASSIPNTGQLYF. The sequenced CDR3 bases are TGTGCCAGCAGTATTCCAAACACCGGGCAGCTCTAC. Filled out from reference TRBV19 and TRBJ2-2, the complete variable domain reads GGIITQTPKFLIGQEGQKLTLKCQQNFNHDTMYWYRQDSGKGLRLIYYSITENDLQKGDLSEGYDASREKKSSFSLTVTSAQKNEMAVFLCASSIPNTGQLYFGEGSKLTVL.

A remark on this clone: Genes here carry mouse names. The same CDR3 also results from other DNA sequences found in this sample. The DNA read from the CDR3 is TGTGCCAGCAGCTTCAGAGACACCCAGTAC. Its translation: CASSFRDTQY. In full, the CDR3 reads CASSFRDTQYF. The chain combines TRBV3 with TRBJ2-5; D is undetermined. Coverage ceases 1 residue before the CDR3 finishes, and the germline J gene fills in the end. The ends were cut back, 3 bases at V and 5 bases at J, with 3 bases in the middle. The CDR3 is 11 residues long. Germline V gene lookup returns CDR1 SNHLY and CDR2 FYNGKV (reference sequence).

This clone was found once. Germline and genes here are mouse. Sequencing ends 1 residue short of the CDR3 end; the germline J gene provides the rest. The chain has TRBV2 and TRBJ2-1; D not certain. The V end was cut by 0 bases, the J end by 5 bases, with 8 bases between. The CDR3 totals 14 residues. The germline V gene encodes CDR1 LGHNA and CDR2 YSYQKL. The sequenced part of the CDR3 DNA is TGTGCCAGCAGCCAAGATAGAGTTGATGCTGAGCAGTTC. Translated, it gives CASSQDRVDAEQF. The entire CDR3 reads CASSQDRVDAEQFF.

Of note for this clone: Genes and germline are mouse. The DNA ends 1 residue before the CDR3 does, and the rest of the CDR3 is filled in from the germline J gene. This same CDR3 is encoded by further DNA sequences in the sample. The chain carries TRBV4 and TRBJ1-1, with D unresolved. CDR3 length: 13 residues. V lost 4 bases and J lost 0, with 6 bases in between. Germline V gene sequence: CDR1 LGHDT, CDR2 YNNKQL (reference sequence). The CDR3 protein is CASSLQANTEVFF. The part of the CDR3 DNA that was read is TGTGCCAGCAGCTTACAAGCAAACACAGAAGTCTTC.

As regards this clone: Here the gene names and germline are mouse. The CDR3 goes on 1 residue after the read ends, and that part is filled in from the germline J gene. The rearrangement joins TRBV19 to TRBJ2-1; D is unclear. CDR3 size: 12 residues. From germline, CDR1 is FNHDT and CDR2 SITEND (reference sequence). Trimming pared 2 bases from V and 6 bases from J, leaving 6 bases between. Partial CDR3 DNA: TGTGCCAGCAGTATGCGGGGTGCTGAGCAGTTC. Translated, it gives CASSMRGAEQF. The complete CDR3 reads CASSMRGAEQFF.

Comment on this clone: Gene names and germline refer to mouse. The CDR3 end is not reached by the read, which stops 1 residue before it; the germline J gene fills it in. V and J are TRBV26 and TRBJ1-2, with 8 bases identical to TRBD1. Germline V CDR1 and CDR2: KGHPV, FQNQEV (reference sequence). The CDR3 loop spans 14 amino acids. The V segment lost 2 bases and the J segment 4 bases; nucleotides outside the gene matches: 3. Incomplete CDR3 DNA: TGTGCCAGCAGTCTGCAGGGGGCAGCCTCCGACTACACC. Residues: CASSLQGAASDYT. The CDR3, in full, reads CASSLQGAASDYTF. The full variable domain, rest sourced from reference TRBV26 and TRBJ1-2, is NSKVIQTPRYLVKGQGQKAKMRCIPEKGHPVVFWYQQNKNNEFKFLINFQNQEVLQQIDMTEKRFSAECPSNSPCSLEIQSSEAGDSALYLCASSLQGAASDYTFGSGTRLLVI.

This clone occurred a few times. All gene names here are mouse names. The CDR3 end lies 1 residue beyond the end of the read and is filled in from the germline J gene. This chain links TRBV13-3 with TRBJ2-7; 9 nucleotides align to TRBD1. This CDR3 comprises 12 residues. The J segment lost 5 bases and the V segment lost 6 bases, leaving 3 bases of the junction unmatched. The V gene's germline CDR1 is NNHDY and CDR2 SYVADS. The CDR3 is CASKQGAHEQYF. The part of the CDR3 DNA that was read is TGTGCCAGCAAACAGGGGGCCCATGAACAGTAC.

Turning to this clone: Gene names are the mouse ones. The read comes to an end 1 residue before the CDR3 does, leaving the germline J gene to fill in the end. This chain joins TRBV19 and TRBJ2-4; a weak D match, TRBD1 (5 bases). The germline V gene encodes CDR1 FNHDT and CDR2 SITEND (reference sequence). CDR3 length: 14 amino acids. V dropped 6 bases and J dropped 0 bases, with 11 bases sitting between them. This CDR3 reads CASNQGKSQNTLYF. The DNA read from the CDR3 is TGTGCCAGCAACCAGGGAAAGAGTCAAAACACCTTGTAC.

About this clone itself: Mouse germline and gene names are used. The DNA ends 1 residue before the CDR3 does, and the rest of the CDR3 is filled in from the germline J gene. The rearrangement uses TRBV2 and TRBJ2-7, with D perhaps given as TRBD1 or TRBD2 (5 bases each). Trimming shortened V by 1 base and J by 0 bases, and 10 bases separated the two germline ends. Germline V gene sequence: CDR1 LGHNA, CDR2 YSYQKL. CDR3 length: 15 residues. CDR3 amino acids: CASSQVGTGSYEQYF. Partial CDR3 DNA: TGTGCCAGCAGCCAAGTAGGGACGGGCTCCTATGAACAGTAC.

Points on this clone: Mouse gene names and germline throughout. The missing CDR3 end, 1 residue past where the read stops, is filled in from the germline J gene. The rearrangement joins TRBV13-2 to TRBJ2-1; 8 bases align to TRBD2. CDR1 is NNHNN, CDR2 SYGAGS, per germline (reference sequence). CDR3 length: 16 amino acids. The ends lost 3 bases at V and 2 bases at J; junction bases unmatched: 7. The CDR3 loop is CASGGGGLGHYAEQFF. Partial CDR3 DNA: TGTGCCAGCGGTGGAGGCGGACTGGGCCACTATGCTGAGCAGTTC.

Comments on this clone: Gene names refer to mouse genes. From the germline J gene comes the end of the CDR3, since the read stops 1 residue before it. The chain couples TRBV2 to TRBJ1-5; D uncertain. Trimming stripped 0 bases from V and 0 bases from J, with 9 bases between. CDR3 length: 16 amino acids. Per germline, CDR1 LGHNA and CDR2 YSYQKL. The CDR3 loop reads CASSQDPTNNNQAPLF. The DNA read from the CDR3 is TGTGCCAGCAGCCAAGATCCGACAAATAACAACCAGGCTCCGCTT.

There are a few counts of this clone. The gene names given are mouse names. With the read ending 1 residue before the CDR3 end, the germline J gene is used to fill in that end. The rearrangement uses TRBV19 and TRBJ1-5, with 8 bases aligning to TRBD1. Germline V CDR1 and CDR2: FNHDT, SITEND (reference sequence). After removal of 4 bases from V and 2 bases from J, the junction contained 2 bases not matched to a gene. The CDR3 contains 14 residues. The CDR3 protein is CASSRTGYNQAPLF. CDR3 DNA, as far as it was read: TGTGCCAGCAGTCGGACAGGGTACAACCAGGCTCCGCTT.

Details on this clone: Mouse names are used for the genes. The read ends 1 residue before the CDR3 terminus; that terminus is restored from the germline J gene. The V gene is TRBV24, the J gene TRBJ1-1, with D possibly matching TRBD1 (5 bases). In germline, CDR1 is KGHTA, CDR2 FRNEEI. This CDR3 region has 14 residues. V was pared by 4 bases and J by 3 bases, with 12 bases between. CDR3 amino acids: CASSPDGGDTEVFF. CDR3 DNA (partial): TGTGCCAGCAGTCCCGATGGGGGGGACACAGAAGTCTTC.

Turning to this clone: Gene names refer to mouse genes. Sequencing ends 1 residue short of the CDR3 end; the germline J gene provides the rest. The chain uses TRBV19 and TRBJ1-4, with D uncertain. V was shortened by 5 bases and J by 4 bases, with 6 bases between the two germline ends. This CDR3 comprises 12 residues. In germline, CDR1 is FNHDT, CDR2 SITEND (reference sequence). The DNA read from the CDR3 is TGTGCCAGCAGGGACGTCAACGAAAGATTATTT. As protein: CASRDVNERLF. From start to end, the CDR3 is CASRDVNERLFF.